The next 2 T cell receptor beta chains were all read from a single sample in a study of cytomegalovirus exposure and HLA in healthy donors. Amplification used 60 Vbeta primers and 13 Jbeta primers. Assay used: immunoSEQ multiplex PCR; TCRdb lists only in-frame clones, some missing. In total, the table holds 120,000 to 150,000 clones. The source material was PBMCs. These receptors were obtained from a woman aged 45-65 years in good health and CMV-seronegative.

In the case of this clone: The sample carries other DNA sequences with the same CDR3. The V call is TRBV7-2, the J call TRBJ2-1; D unresolved. V lost 5 bases and J lost 0, with 5 bases in between. The CDR3 covers 13 residues. The V gene's germline CDR1 is SGHTA and CDR2 FQGNSA. The CDR3 sequence is CASSLSSYNEQFF. CDR3 sequence (DNA): TGTGCCAGCAGCCTGAGCTCCTACAATGAGCAGTTCTTC.

Points on this clone: Germline and junction disagree at one end, which may indicate a read error. Additional DNA sequences in this sample encode the identical CDR3. CDR3 region: CASSAALAGQETQYF. CDR3 DNA: TGCGCCAGCAGTGCCGCGCTAGCGGGTCAAGAGACCCAGTACTTC. The V call is TRBV6-1, the J call TRBJ2-5, with TRBD2 matching 8 bases. This CDR3 has 15 amino acids. Germline lookup yields CDR1 MNHNS and CDR2 SASEGT.